The rows below give T cell receptor beta chains drawn from one sample of a study of OX40 agonist ivuxolimab in advanced cancers. The data were produced by immunoSEQ multiplex PCR, yet TCRdb's version contains in-frame clones alone and is incomplete. The sample has some 90,000 clones; about 89% are singletons. Sequenced material: CD4+ or CD8+ T cells sorted from blood, taken in a trial of the OX40 agonist ivuxolimab. The receptors stem from an adult with an advanced solid tumor such as melanoma, head and neck, liver or kidney cancer. Both conserved end residues are part of each CDR3.

TRBJ2-3 TRBV6-4 CASSDPSGTWADTQYF
TRBJ2-5 TRBV5-6 CASSLVIGDQETQYF
TRBJ1-4 TRBV5-1 CASSFSGDRDEKLFF
TRBJ1-5 TRBV28 CASRTGTDYQPQHF
TRBJ1-1 TRBV10-1 CASRGSWNTEAFF
TRBJ1-2 TRBV7-9 CAGRTEPPGYTF
TRBJ1-1 TRBV11-3 CASSLEAGTEAFF
TRBJ1-1 TRBV5-6 CVSSFPAEPRNTEAFF
TRBJ2-1 TRBV6-5 CASSYSGGMNYNEQFF
TRBJ2-3 TRBV19 CASRGSTDTQYF
TRBJ1-1 TRBV20-1 CGYDPATEAFF
TRBJ2-1 TRBV27 CASRPPSVAYNEQFF
TRBJ1-3 TRBV9 CASSVFPLAGAGNTIYF
TRBJ2-1 TRBV2 CASAPRGVGEQFF
TRBJ2-1 TRBV30 CAWSLAGAHNEQFF
TRBJ1-2 TRBV27 CASSATGSAYGYTF
TRBJ2-3 TRBV9 CASSGGQGPADTQYF
TRBJ2-6 TRBV30 CAWSVGGAGANVLTF
TRBJ1-3 TRBV19 CASSIRSMGVSGNTIYF
TRBJ2-1 TRBV9 CASNLSGNDEQFF
TRBJ1-3 TRBV5-1 CASSTNRGRDGNTIYF
TRBJ2-7 TRBV2 CASSITRGAYEQYF
TRBJ1-4 TRBV7-2 CASSSQGAGEKLFF
TRBJ2-5 TRBV6-6 CASSYTEETQYF
TRBJ2-3 TRBV7-6 CASSQRGTFSTDTQYF
TRBJ1-1 TRBV7-6 CASSLAMGGGRAFF
TRBJ2-7 TRBV2 CASSEEAGGGYEQYF
TRBJ1-2 TRBV27 CASSLHRGTGYGYTF
TRBJ2-1 TRBV5-4 CASSLQGYEQFF
TRBJ1-4 TRBV6-5 CASSYSRQGWNEKLFF
TRBJ2-7 TRBV10-2 CASSESNLAGYEQYF
TRBJ2-6 TRBV10-1 CAKETSVSSGANVLTF
TRBJ2-1 TRBV5-6 CASSLSREWYNEQFF
TRBJ2-3 TRBV7-9 CVPSGLAGTPDTQYF
TRBJ1-5 TRBV7-2 CASSLGNRADQPQHF
TRBJ1-4 TRBV19 CASSMPGDGSLNEKLFF
TRBJ1-3 TRBV27 CASSPRDLKAIYF
TRBJ1-5 TRBV28 CASSWGGVSNQPQHF
TRBJ2-7 TRBV6-5 CASANGRGAYEQYF
TRBJ1-4 TRBV5-1 CASSSKDGATNEKLFF
TRBJ1-1 TRBV2 CASSDFLEVTEAFF
TRBJ1-1 TRBV7-2 CASSPWTGGNTEAFF
TRBJ2-6 TRBV10-1 CASSDPSSGANVLTF
TRBJ2-1 TRBV9 CASSAISGNLAGYNEQFF
TRBJ2-7 TRBV9 CASTLSDRSAYEQYF